The rows below give T cell receptor beta chains drawn from one sample of a study of T cell responses to AZD1222 COVID-19 vaccine. Profiled with immunoSEQ multiplex PCR; TCRdb holds only in-frame clones, not every one. Among roughly 150,000 clones listed, about nine tenths were seen once. The starting material was peripheral blood, obtained on day 0 of AZD1222 vaccination. All receptors come from an adult in good health. Each CDR3 is given with its conserved first and last residue. The D gene is left open where the match is weak. Part of the rows lack a size; the others show once, few, many or a class for expanded clones.

>TRBV11-2|.|TRBJ2-7|.
TGTGCCAGCAGCCCCGGACTAGGGGGCTACGAGCAGTACTTC
CASSPGLGGYEQYF
>TRBV12-3/TRBV12-4|.|TRBJ1-4|.
TGTGCCAGCAGTTTTCGGGTTGAAAAACTGTTTTTT
CASSFRVEKLFF
>TRBV7-3|.|TRBJ2-1|.
TGTGCCAGCAGCTCCCCCCCAGGGTACGAGCAGTTCTTC
CASSSPPGYEQFF
>TRBV30|TRBD2|TRBJ2-3|.
TGTGCCGGGACTAGGGGGAGCACAGATACGCAGTATTTT
CAGTRGSTDTQYF
>TRBV19|TRBD1|TRBJ2-3|.
TGTGCCAGTAGTACCGGGACAGGAGATACGCAGTATTTT
CASSTGTGDTQYF
>TRBV7-2|.|TRBJ1-4|.
TGTGCCAGCAGCTTAGTAGGTCAGGGGCCTGTAGAAAAACTGTTTTTT
CASSLVGQGPVEKLFF
>TRBV5-6|.|TRBJ1-5|.
TGTGCCAGCAGCCAAGGAGGGAATCAGCCCCAGCATTTT
CASSQGGNQPQHF
>TRBV3-1/TRBV3-2|.|TRBJ2-7|.
TGTGCCTCAAAGGACCGAGGAGCCTACGAGCAGTACTTC
CASKDRGAYEQYF
>TRBV27|.|TRBJ2-2|few
TGTGCCAGCTCCCTCCTGGGGAACACCGGGGAGCTGTTTTTT
CASSLLGNTGELFF
>TRBV19|TRBD2|TRBJ2-1|.
TGTGCCAGTAGTCCCCTAGCGGGAGGCGGCAATGAGCAGTTCTTC
CASSPLAGGGNEQFF
>TRBV14|.|TRBJ1-1|.
TGTGCCAGCAGCCAAGATATGGGGGGCCTGAACACTGAAGCTTTCTTT
CASSQDMGGLNTEAFF
>TRBV27|TRBD2|TRBJ2-1|.
TGTGCCAGCAGTTTGACGGGGGGAAACAATGAGCAGTTCTTC
CASSLTGGNNEQFF
>TRBV7-2|TRBD2|TRBJ2-7|.
TGTGCCAGCAGCTATGATAGCGGGGGTTACGAGCAGTACTTC
CASSYDSGGYEQYF
>TRBV3-1/TRBV3-2|.|TRBJ2-3|few
TGTGCCAGCAGCAAAAGGGGCGGGCCCAGCACAGATACGCAGTATTTT
CASSKRGGPSTDTQYF
>TRBV5-1|TRBD1|TRBJ2-3|.
TGCGCCAGCAGGTACAGACAGGGGGCCACAGATACGCAGTATTTT
CASRYRQGATDTQYF
>TRBV18|TRBD1|TRBJ1-5|.
TGTGCCAGCTCACCACCGGAGAACAGGGGCCTGCCCCAGCATTTT
CASSPPENRGLPQHF
>TRBV3-1/TRBV3-2|.|TRBJ2-2|.
TGTGCCAGCAGCCAAGGGAGTGCGGGCCACACCGGGGAGCTGTTTTTT
CASSQGSAGHTGELFF
>TRBV27|.|TRBJ2-1|.
TGTGCCAGCAGTTCCCGACTAGTCCTATACAATGAGCAGTTCTTC
CASSSRLVLYNEQFF
>TRBV5-4|TRBD1|TRBJ2-7|.
TGTGCCAGCAGCCCTACGGGGACAGGTACCTACGAGCAGTACTTC
CASSPTGTGTYEQYF
>TRBV5-4|TRBD1|TRBJ2-1|.
TGTGCCAGCAGCTCCGGGACAGGGTTGTATGAGCAGTTCTTC
CASSSGTGLYEQFF
>TRBV3-1/TRBV3-2|.|TRBJ1-5|.
TGTGCCAGCAGCCAAGAAGAAGTAAGCTGGGGAAGCAATCAGCCCCAGCATTTT
CASSQEEVSWGSNQPQHF
>TRBV5-4|.|TRBJ1-4|.
TGTGCCAGCAACAGGGACAATGAAAAACTGTTTTTT
CASNRDNEKLFF
>TRBV24-1|TRBD1|TRBJ2-2|once
TGTGCCACCAGTGATTTGCGGGACAGGCTTCCCGGGGAGCTGTTTTTT
CATSDLRDRLPGELFF
>TRBV7-9|.|TRBJ2-5|.
TGTGCCAGCGAAAACAGTCAAGAGACCCAGTACTTC
CASENSQETQYF
>TRBV6-5|.|TRBJ1-1|.
TGTGCCAGCAGTCAATACAAGAACACTGAAGCTTTCTTT
CASSQYKNTEAFF
>TRBV5-8|.|TRBJ2-6|.
TGTGCCAGCAGCTTGGTACAGACCTCTGGGGCCAACGTCCTGACTTTC
CASSLVQTSGANVLTF
>TRBV12-3/TRBV12-4|.|TRBJ1-1|.
TGTGCCAGCAGCTATGACCGGAACACTGAAGCTTTCTTT
CASSYDRNTEAFF
>TRBV5-1|.|TRBJ2-7|.
TGCGCCAGCAGCTTGAGGAGAGCCTACGAGCAGTACTTC
CASSLRRAYEQYF
>TRBV11-2|.|TRBJ1-1|.
TGTGCCAGCAGCTTAGATGGAACGGGCGGGGCTAAAGCTTTCTTT
CASSLDGTGGAKAFF
>TRBV29-1|.|TRBJ2-7|.
TGCAGCGTTAGTGAGTCCTACGAGCAGTACTTC
CSVSESYEQYF
>TRBV4-3|.|TRBJ2-6|.
TGCGCCAGCAGCCAAAGTGTAGCAGGAGCCTATACTGGGGCCAACGTCCTGACTTTC
CASSQSVAGAYTGANVLTF
>TRBV18|.|TRBJ1-2|.
TGTGCCAGCTCACCACTAGGGGACGGCTATGGCTACACCTTC
CASSPLGDGYGYTF
>TRBV28|.|TRBJ1-1|.
TGTGCCAGCATCTACTCCGGGACATCCAACACTGAAGCTTTCTTT
CASIYSGTSNTEAFF
>TRBV27|.|TRBJ1-2|.
TGTGCCAGCAGTTTAAGTAAGGGGTTCTATGGCTACACCTTC
CASSLSKGFYGYTF
>TRBV3-1/TRBV3-2|.|TRBJ2-4|once
TGTGCCAGCAGCCAAGGTTCTAGCGTAGCCAAAAACATTCAGTACTTC
CASSQGSSVAKNIQYF
>TRBV7-4|TRBD1|TRBJ1-5|.
TGTGCCAGCAGCTCCGGGACAGGGGGCGCGGATGTTAGCAATCAGCCCCAGCATTTT
CASSSGTGGADVSNQPQHF
>TRBV5-1|.|TRBJ1-3|.
TGCGCCAGCAGCTTGGGTGCAGGGGCTGGAAACACCATATATTTT
CASSLGAGAGNTIYF
>TRBV11-3|.|TRBJ1-5|.
TGTGCCGGGGGTCGGGGGTATAGCAATCAGCCCCAGCATTTT
CAGGRGYSNQPQHF
>TRBV9|.|TRBJ1-4|.
TGTGCCAGCGGAGTCGGTGGGGAAGGGGAAAAACTGTTTTTT
CASGVGGEGEKLFF
>TRBV7-6|.|TRBJ1-3|.
TGTGCCAGCAGCCCATTTCCCAGCCCTGGAAACACCATATATTTT
CASSPFPSPGNTIYF
>TRBV27|TRBD1|TRBJ1-2|.
TGTGCCAGCAGTTACCACCCCGGGACAGCACCCAACTATGGCTACACCTTC
CASSYHPGTAPNYGYTF
>TRBV21-1|.|TRBJ2-2|.
TGTGCCAGCAGCAAAGGGACTAGCCGTAACACCGGGGAGCTGTTTTTT
CASSKGTSRNTGELFF
>TRBV3-1/TRBV3-2|TRBD1|TRBJ1-6|.
TGTGCCAGCAGCCAGACAGGGGACTCACCCCTCCACTTT
CASSQTGDSPLHF
>TRBV12-3/TRBV12-4|.|TRBJ2-1|.
TGTGCCACCACGTCCCGGCTCGGGAATGAGCAGTTCTTC
CATTSRLGNEQFF
>TRBV6-5|TRBD1|TRBJ1-4|.
TGTGCCAGCAGTTCCCCCGGGACAGGCGCCCCATTCAGTTTTTTT
CASSSPGTGAPFSFF
>TRBV4-1|.|TRBJ1-1|many
TGCGCCAGCAGCCAAGGACAGGTGAGCACTGAAGCTTTCTTT
CASSQGQVSTEAFF
>TRBV1|.|TRBJ2-1|.
TGCACCAGCAACTCAAATTGGGCGGGGCTCTCCTACAATGAGCAGTTCTTC
CTSNSNWAGLSYNEQFF
>TRBV7-9|TRBD1|TRBJ1-1|.
TGTGCCAGCAGCCCGGACAGGCTGAACACTGAAGCTTTCTTT
CASSPDRLNTEAFF
>TRBV29-1|.|TRBJ2-7|.
TGCAGCGTGCCAGTTCTAAGCTACGAGCAGTACTTC
CSVPVLSYEQYF
>TRBV27|TRBD2|TRBJ2-7|.
TGTGCCAGCAGCCAATTCGGACTAGCGGGAAATAAAGCCTACGAGCAGTACTTC
CASSQFGLAGNKAYEQYF
>TRBV7-8|.|TRBJ1-2|.
TGTGCCAGCAGCTCCCTGCCGGGGAAGTATGGCTACACCTTC
CASSSLPGKYGYTF
>TRBV27|.|TRBJ2-1|few
TGTGCCATCGGACTGAACAATGAGCAGTTCTTC
CAIGLNNEQFF
>TRBV30|TRBD1|TRBJ1-3|once
TGTGCCTGGAGCTGGGACAGGACCTCCACCCGACGAAACACCATATATTTT
CAWSWDRTSTRRNTIYF
>TRBV7-8|TRBD1|TRBJ1-5|.
TGTGCCAGCAGCTTAGTTGGGACAGGGGAGGGTCAGCCCCAGCATTTT
CASSLVGTGEGQPQHF
>TRBV5-6|TRBD2|TRBJ2-5|.
TGTGCCAGCAGCTTGGCGGGGGGGTTAGAGACCCAGTACTTC
CASSLAGGLETQYF